Given below is one T cell receptor beta chain in context. V lost 0 bases and J lost 2; bases outside the gene matches: 2. CDR3 size: 18 residues. Germline-derived CDR1 and CDR2 are MGHRA and YSYEKL. Healthy adults negative for HIV, lacking recent acute infections or vaccinations, served as donors. This specimen belongs to a study of shared clonotypes between healthy human individuals. Background on the study: Donors consisted of two women and a few men between 18 and 49. Three plates each covered CD4 naive and memory; CD8 naive two, CD8 memory one.

This table comes from immunoSEQ multiplex PCR, and its TCRdb copy is limited to in-frame clones, with some not included. This table has about 1 million clones, around 76% appearing once. V gene TRBV4-1 combines with J gene TRBJ2-1, with TRBD2 identical over 15 bases. This TCR came from a man younger than 30 in good health. The sequencing sample was made of memory CD4+ T cells sorted from blood. The sample's subset: CD45RA-negative fraction. Here the CDR3 DNA reads TGCGCCAGCAGCCAAGAACGGACTAGCGGGGGGGCCTACAATGAGCAGTTCTTC. Encoded protein: CASSQERTSGGAYNEQFF.